This is a list of T cell receptor beta chains from one sample in a study of T cell responses to AZD1222 COVID-19 vaccine. Method: immunoSEQ multiplex PCR; TCRdb's copy keeps in-frame clones and lacks some. The sample has over 110,000 clones, around nine tenths seen once. Material: peripheral blood, obtained on day 0 of AZD1222 vaccination. The receptors originated from an adult in good health. Each CDR3 is given with its conserved first and last residue. Fields, in order: D gene, clone size, J gene, V gene, CDR3 DNA, CDR3 protein. D genes are given only for firm matches. Part of the rows lack a size; the others show once, few, many or a class for expanded clones.

- - TRBJ1-2 TRBV18 TGTGCCAGCTCAGGACGGAACTATGGCTACACCTTC CASSGRNYGYTF
TRBD2 - TRBJ2-2 TRBV27 TGTGCCAGCAGTTTATCGAAGAGGACTAGCGGGAGGCCCGGGGAGCTGTTTTTT CASSLSKRTSGRPGELFF
- - TRBJ2-5 TRBV5-5 TGTGCCAGCACCCTGTACGGACTAAACCAAGAGACCCAGTACTTC CASTLYGLNQETQYF
- - TRBJ1-3 TRBV9 TGTGCCAGCAGCACCGACCACCGGGTGGACACCATATATTTT CASSTDHRVDTIYF
- - TRBJ2-3 TRBV11-1 TGTGCCAGCAGCTTTGACTATTCTACAGATACGCAGTATTTT CASSFDYSTDTQYF
- - TRBJ2-2 TRBV5-4 TGTGCCAGCAGCTTCACCCCCGGGGAGCTGTTTTTT CASSFTPGELFF
TRBD1 - TRBJ1-6 TRBV27 TGTGCCAGCAGTTTAAGGGACAGGAATTCACCCCTCCACTTT CASSLRDRNSPLHF
TRBD2 - TRBJ2-2 TRBV7-2 TGTGCCAGCAGCTCTAGCGGGAGTGACGGGGAGCTGTTTTTT CASSSSGSDGELFF
TRBD1 - TRBJ1-2 TRBV5-5 TGTGCCAGCAGCCCACAGGGACAGGGAGGTGGCTACACCTTC CASSPQGQGGGYTF
- - TRBJ1-2 TRBV5-1 TGCGCCAGCAGCACAACCTGGACCGAAAACTATGGCTACACCTTC CASSTTWTENYGYTF
- - TRBJ1-2 TRBV28 TGTGCCAGCAGCACTACAGCAGATGGCTACACCTTC CASSTTADGYTF
- - TRBJ1-5 TRBV2 TGTGCCAGCAACCTAGGAAGCAATCAGCCCCAGCATTTT CASNLGSNQPQHF
- once TRBJ1-1 TRBV20-1 TGCAGTGCTAGAGGGAACACTGAAGCTTTCTTT CSARGNTEAFF
- - TRBJ2-7 TRBV7-8 TGTGCCAGCAGCTTAGGCAGGAATAACTACGAGCAGTACTTC CASSLGRNNYEQYF
- once TRBJ1-6 TRBV5-6 TGTGCCAGCGGTCGCGAGAGGCAAGGTTCACCCCTCCACTTT CASGRERQGSPLHF
- - TRBJ2-6 TRBV9 TGTGCCAGCAGCGCCCCTTCTGGGGCCAACGTCCTGACTTTC CASSAPSGANVLTF
- - TRBJ1-5 TRBV19 TGTGCCAGTAGTTCATCAGGGGCGTGGGGCAATCAGCCCCAGCATTTT CASSSSGAWGNQPQHF
- - TRBJ1-5 TRBV28 TGTGCCAGCAGGTCCTACAGGGTCGGAGTTCAGCCCCAGCATTTT CASRSYRVGVQPQHF
- - TRBJ1-4 TRBV28 TGTGCCAGCAACCAGGGCACTAATGAAAAACTGTTTTTT CASNQGTNEKLFF
- few TRBJ2-5 TRBV7-3 TGTGCCAGCAGCTTATTCCCCCGAGAGACCCAGTACTTC CASSLFPRETQYF
- - TRBJ2-1 TRBV7-3 TGTGCCAGCAGCTTCACAGGGAGGAATGAGCAGTTCTTC CASSFTGRNEQFF
- - TRBJ1-1 TRBV18 TGTGCCAGCTCACCCGAAAACTTGCTGAACACTGAAGCTTTCTTT CASSPENLLNTEAFF
- - TRBJ1-5 TRBV13 TGTGCCAGCAGTGAGGGTGGCAATCAGCCCCAGCATTTT CASSEGGNQPQHF
- - TRBJ2-5 TRBV7-9 TGTGCCAGCAGCTTAGCGGGGGGAGAAGAGACCCAGTACTTC CASSLAGGEETQYF
- - TRBJ2-1 TRBV24-1 TGTGCCACCAGTGCAACCGGCGTCTACAATGAGCAGTTCTTC CATSATGVYNEQFF
- - TRBJ1-4 TRBV5-5 TGTGCCAGCAGCTTGTCGTCAGCGCTAAATGAAAAACTGTTTTTT CASSLSSALNEKLFF
- - TRBJ2-3 TRBV6-5 TGTGCCAGCAGCCTGGACGGCACAGATACGCAGTATTTT CASSLDGTDTQYF
TRBD2 - TRBJ2-3 TRBV9 TGTGCCAGCAGCTTCTTAGCGGGAGGGGACACAGATACGCAGTATTTT CASSFLAGGDTDTQYF
- - TRBJ1-1 TRBV12-3/TRBV12-4 TGTGCCAGCAGTTTGGGTGGTGCGCGTGAAGCTTTCTTT CASSLGGAREAFF
- - TRBJ2-2 TRBV13 TGTGCCAGCAGCGAGAAGTCCCTCAACGCCGGGGAGCTGTTTTTT CASSEKSLNAGELFF
- - TRBJ1-1 TRBV10-3 TGTGCCATCAGTGGAGGTAGGGGGGTGAACACTGAAGCTTTCTTT CAISGGRGVNTEAFF
- - TRBJ1-1 TRBV6-1 TGTGCCAGCAGTGAATGGACGGCAAACACTGAAGCTTTCTTT CASSEWTANTEAFF
- - TRBJ2-3 TRBV9 TGTGCCAGCAGCGTAGCCGGGGCCGCAGATACGCAGTATTTT CASSVAGAADTQYF
- once TRBJ1-4 TRBV20-1 TGCAGTGCTAGAGAGAATGAAAAACTGTTTTTT CSARENEKLFF
- - TRBJ1-2 TRBV18 TGTGCCAGCTCAACCCAGGGAATAAGCTATGGCTACACCTTC CASSTQGISYGYTF
- - TRBJ2-2 TRBV5-1 TGCGCCAGCAGCTTGCAGGGACTCACCGGGGAGCTGTTTTTT CASSLQGLTGELFF
TRBD2 - TRBJ2-1 TRBV3-1/TRBV3-2 TGTGCCAGCAGCCTCGAGCGGGATCGTAGTGAGCAGTTCTTC CASSLERDRSEQFF
- - TRBJ1-6 TRBV9 TGTGCCAGCAGCGTGGGGGGGACGGATTCACCCCTCCACTTT CASSVGGTDSPLHF
- - TRBJ2-7 TRBV2 TGTGCCAGCAGTCCGGGACTCTCAATACCCCACGAGCAGTACTTC CASSPGLSIPHEQYF
TRBD1 - TRBJ2-1 TRBV27 TGTGCCAGCGGATACAGGGGAGCCGTCAATGAGCAGTTCTTC CASGYRGAVNEQFF
TRBD1 - TRBJ1-2 TRBV6-5 TGTGCCAGCAGCCAGGGGGCCTTGGGCTACACCTTC CASSQGALGYTF
- - TRBJ2-7 TRBV11-1 TGTGCCAGCAGCTTAGGCTGGGGGATCTACGAGCAGTACTTC CASSLGWGIYEQYF
- - TRBJ1-2 TRBV12-5 TGTGCTAGTGCCTTCGACAGCTATGGCTACACCTTC CASAFDSYGYTF
TRBD1 - TRBJ1-2 TRBV5-4 TGTGCCAGCAGCCCCGGGACAGGGGGAGGCTACACCTTC CASSPGTGGGYTF
- - TRBJ2-5 TRBV2 TGTGCCAGCAGTGGGGTGGTGGGGGGCCAGGAGACCCAGTACTTC CASSGVVGGQETQYF
- - TRBJ1-4 TRBV28 TGTGCCAGCACCGAGGAGAGGGAAGAGGAAAAACTGTTTTTT CASTEEREEEKLFF
TRBD2 - TRBJ2-7 TRBV27 TGTGCCAGCAGTCCTAGCGGGAGTGGGGTCGAGCAGTACTTC CASSPSGSGVEQYF
- - TRBJ1-3 TRBV11-2 TGTGCCAGCAGCTTAGGGGGAAACACCATATATTTT CASSLGGNTIYF
- - TRBJ1-1 TRBV7-3 TGTGCCAGCAGCTTAGGTCCTCGGGAGGAAGCTTTCTTT CASSLGPREEAFF
- - TRBJ1-2 TRBV5-1 TGCGCCAGCAGTTTGACAGTAAACTATGGCTACACCTTC CASSLTVNYGYTF
TRBD1 - TRBJ1-5 TRBV28 TGTGCCAGCAGTCCGCGACCGACAGGGTATAGCAATCAGCCCCAGCATTTT CASSPRPTGYSNQPQHF
TRBD2 - TRBJ2-7 TRBV29-1 TGCAGCGTTGAGACTAGCGGGAGTTACGAGCAGTACTTC CSVETSGSYEQYF